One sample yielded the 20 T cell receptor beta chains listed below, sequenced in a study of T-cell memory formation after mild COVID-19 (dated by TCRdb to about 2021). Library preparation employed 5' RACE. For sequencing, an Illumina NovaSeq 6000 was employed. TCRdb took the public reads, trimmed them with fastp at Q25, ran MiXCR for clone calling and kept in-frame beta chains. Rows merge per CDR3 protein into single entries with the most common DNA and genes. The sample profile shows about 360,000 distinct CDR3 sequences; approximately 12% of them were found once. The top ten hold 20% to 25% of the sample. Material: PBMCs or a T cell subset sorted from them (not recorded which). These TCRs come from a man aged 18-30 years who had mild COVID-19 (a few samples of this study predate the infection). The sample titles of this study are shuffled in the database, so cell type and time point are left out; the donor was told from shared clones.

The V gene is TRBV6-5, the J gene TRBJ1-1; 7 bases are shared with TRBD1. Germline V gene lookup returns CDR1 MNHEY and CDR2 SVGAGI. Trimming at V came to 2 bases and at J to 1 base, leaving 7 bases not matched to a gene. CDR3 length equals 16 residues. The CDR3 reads CASSYAIGTANTEAFF. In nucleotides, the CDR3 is TGTGCCAGCAGTTACGCTATCGGGACAGCGAACACTGAAGCTTTCTTT.

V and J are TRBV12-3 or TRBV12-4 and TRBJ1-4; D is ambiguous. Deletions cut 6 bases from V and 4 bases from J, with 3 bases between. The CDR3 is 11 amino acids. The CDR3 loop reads CASSNNEKLFF. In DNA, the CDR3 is TGTGCCAGCAGCAATAATGAAAAACTGTTTTTT.

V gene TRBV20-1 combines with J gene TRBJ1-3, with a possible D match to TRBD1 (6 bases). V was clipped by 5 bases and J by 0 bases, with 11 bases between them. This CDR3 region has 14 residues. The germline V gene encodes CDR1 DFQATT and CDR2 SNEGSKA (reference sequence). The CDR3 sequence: CSARGQRSGNTIYF. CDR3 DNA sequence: TGCAGTGCTCGCGGACAGCGCTCTGGAAACACCATATATTTT.

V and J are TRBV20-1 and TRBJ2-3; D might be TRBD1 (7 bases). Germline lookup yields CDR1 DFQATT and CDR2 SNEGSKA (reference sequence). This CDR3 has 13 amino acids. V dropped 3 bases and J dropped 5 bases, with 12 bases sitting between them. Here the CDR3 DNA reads TGCAGTGCTAGGGTCCAGGGGGGAGATACGCAGTATTTT. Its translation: CSARVQGGDTQYF.

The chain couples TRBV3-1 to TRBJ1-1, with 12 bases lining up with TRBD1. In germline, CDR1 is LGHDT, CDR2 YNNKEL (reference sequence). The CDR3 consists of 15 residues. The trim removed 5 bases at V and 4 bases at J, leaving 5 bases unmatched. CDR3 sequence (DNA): TGTGCCAGCAGCACGCCGGGACAGGGGGCCACTGAAGCTTTCTTT. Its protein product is CASSTPGQGATEAFF. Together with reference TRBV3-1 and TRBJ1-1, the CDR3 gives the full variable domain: DTAVSQTPKYLVTQMGNDKSIKCEQNLGHDTMYWYKQDSKKFLKIMFSYNNKELIINETVPNRFSPKSPDKAHLNLHINSLELGDSAVYFCASSTPGQGATEAFFGQGTRLTVV.

This chain's CDR3 is CASASRVQGNTDTQYF. As DNA, the CDR3 is TGTGCCAGCGCCAGCCGCGTCCAGGGTAACACAGATACGCAGTATTTT. The rearrangement joins TRBV27 to TRBJ2-3; D is perhaps TRBD1 (5 bases). The V gene's germline CDR1 is MNHEY and CDR2 SMNVEV (reference sequence). The length of the CDR3 is 16 residues. The germline V and J ends were trimmed by 8 bases and 2 bases, with 20 bases remaining between them.

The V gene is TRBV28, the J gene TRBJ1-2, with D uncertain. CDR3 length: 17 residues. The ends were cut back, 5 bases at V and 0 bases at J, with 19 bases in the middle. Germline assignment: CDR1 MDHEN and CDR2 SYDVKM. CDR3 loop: CASSPPYRFEANYGYTF. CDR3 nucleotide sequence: TGTGCCAGCAGTCCCCCGTATCGGTTTGAAGCTAACTATGGCTACACCTTC.

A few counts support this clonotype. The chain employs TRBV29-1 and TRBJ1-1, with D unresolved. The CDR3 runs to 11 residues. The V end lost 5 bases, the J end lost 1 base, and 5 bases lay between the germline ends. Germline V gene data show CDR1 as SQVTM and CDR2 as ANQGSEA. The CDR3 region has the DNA TGCAGCGTTAGAAAGAACACTGAAGCTTTCTTT. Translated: CSVRKNTEAFF.

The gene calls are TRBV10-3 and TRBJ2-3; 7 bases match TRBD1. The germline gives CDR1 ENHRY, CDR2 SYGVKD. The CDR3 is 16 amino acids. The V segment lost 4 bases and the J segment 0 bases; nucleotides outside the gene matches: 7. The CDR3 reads CAISGGQSPSTDTQYF. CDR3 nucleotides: TGTGCCATCAGTGGGGGACAGTCACCTAGCACAGATACGCAGTATTTT.

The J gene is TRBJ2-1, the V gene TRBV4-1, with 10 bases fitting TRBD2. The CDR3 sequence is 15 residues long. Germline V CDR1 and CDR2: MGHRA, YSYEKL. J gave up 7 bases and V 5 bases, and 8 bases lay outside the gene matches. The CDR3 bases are TGCGCCAGCAGCAGAAGCGGGGGGGCCGTAAATGAGCAGTTCTTC. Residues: CASSRSGGAVNEQFF.

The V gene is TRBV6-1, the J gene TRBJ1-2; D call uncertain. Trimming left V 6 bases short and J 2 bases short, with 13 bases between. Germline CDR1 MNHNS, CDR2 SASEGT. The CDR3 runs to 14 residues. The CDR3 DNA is TGTGCCAGCAGGGGCGGGGATACGAACTATGGCTACACCTTC. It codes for CASRGGDTNYGYTF.

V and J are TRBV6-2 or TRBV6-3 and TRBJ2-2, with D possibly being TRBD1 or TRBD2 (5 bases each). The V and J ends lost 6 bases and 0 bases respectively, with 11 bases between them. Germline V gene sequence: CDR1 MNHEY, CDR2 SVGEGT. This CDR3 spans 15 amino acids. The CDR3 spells CASRRDGANTGELFF. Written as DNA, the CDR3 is TGTGCCAGCAGACGGGACGGCGCGAACACCGGGGAGCTGTTTTTT.

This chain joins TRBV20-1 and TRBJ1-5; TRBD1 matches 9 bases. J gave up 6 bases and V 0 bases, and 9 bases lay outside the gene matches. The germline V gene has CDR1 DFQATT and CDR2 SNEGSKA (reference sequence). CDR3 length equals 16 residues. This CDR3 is CSARDRRTGVGQPQHF. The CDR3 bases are TGCAGTGCTAGAGATCGGAGGACAGGGGTGGGTCAGCCCCAGCATTTT.

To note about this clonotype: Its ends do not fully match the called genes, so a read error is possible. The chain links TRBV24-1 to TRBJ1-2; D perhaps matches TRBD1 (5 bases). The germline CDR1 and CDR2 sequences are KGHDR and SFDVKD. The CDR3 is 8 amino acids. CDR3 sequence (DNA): TGTGCCAACGCCTTGGGGGTCTTC. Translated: CANALGVF.

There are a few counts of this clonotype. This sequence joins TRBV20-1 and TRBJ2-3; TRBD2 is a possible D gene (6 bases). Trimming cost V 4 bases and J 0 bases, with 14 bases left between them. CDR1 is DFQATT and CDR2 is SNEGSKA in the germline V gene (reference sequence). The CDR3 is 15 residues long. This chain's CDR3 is CSAIDPGTSTDTQYF. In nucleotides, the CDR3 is TGCAGTGCTATCGATCCAGGGACTAGCACAGATACGCAGTATTTT.

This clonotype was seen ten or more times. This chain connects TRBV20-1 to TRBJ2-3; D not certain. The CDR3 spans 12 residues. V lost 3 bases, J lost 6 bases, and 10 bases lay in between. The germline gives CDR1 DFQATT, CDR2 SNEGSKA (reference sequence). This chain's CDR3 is CSASTPWDTQYF. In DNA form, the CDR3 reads TGCAGTGCTAGTACCCCTTGGGATACGCAGTATTTT.

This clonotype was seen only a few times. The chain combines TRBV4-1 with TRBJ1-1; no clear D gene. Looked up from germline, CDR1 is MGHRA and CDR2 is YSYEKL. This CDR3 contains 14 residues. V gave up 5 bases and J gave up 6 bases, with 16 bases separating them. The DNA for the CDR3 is TGCGCCAGCAGCGTTCAGTACGGAGGGCCTGAAGCTTTCTTT. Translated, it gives CASSVQYGGPEAFF.

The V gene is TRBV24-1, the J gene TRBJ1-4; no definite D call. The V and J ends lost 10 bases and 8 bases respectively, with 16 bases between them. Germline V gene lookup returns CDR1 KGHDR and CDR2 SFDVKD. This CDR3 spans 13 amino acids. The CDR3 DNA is TGTGCCACGACGAGTGGAGCGGCAGAAAAACTGTTTTTT. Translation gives CATTSGAAEKLFF.

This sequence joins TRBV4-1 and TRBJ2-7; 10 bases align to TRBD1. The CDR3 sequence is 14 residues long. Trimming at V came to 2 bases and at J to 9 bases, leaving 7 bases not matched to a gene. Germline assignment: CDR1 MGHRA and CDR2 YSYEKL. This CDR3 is CASSQPGQGLGQYF. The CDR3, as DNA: TGCGCCAGCAGCCAACCGGGACAGGGGTTGGGGCAGTACTTC.

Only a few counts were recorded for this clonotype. The CDR3 region is CASSPRQGLVNTEAFF. CDR3 bases: TGTGCCAGCTCACCCCGGCAGGGTTTGGTGAACACTGAAGCTTTCTTT. This chain connects TRBV18 to TRBJ1-1; weak D call: TRBD1 (5 bases). The CDR3 covers 16 residues. Germline CDR1 reads KGHSH; CDR2 reads LQKENI. Trimming left V 3 bases short and J 0 bases short, with 14 bases between.